This T cell receptor (beta chain) was captured by sequencing in a study of blood T cell repertoires in COVID-19 (dated by TCRdb to about 2020). Turning to the overall study: Collaborator samples came from the United States, Italy and Spain and covered acute and convalescent phases of COVID-19. The material from the prospective study consisted of cDNA or gDNA derived from T cells, B-cell-depleted T cells, or PBMCs. A de-identified subject ID, COVID-19 status, age in years and sex were almost always included in the sample metadata. Samples came from the ongoing ImmuneRACE study (first 160 participants) plus 1,254 subjects from 6 global collaborators. The repertoires were released in a freely available public database meant as a resource for research on the immune response to SARS-CoV-2. Subjects who had been exposed to COVID-19, were actively infected with it, or had recovered from it provided the deeply sampled blood TCRbeta repertoires that made up the dataset. Where available, HLA class I and class II types were taken from metadata supplied by the sample provider and were not determined by assay-based typing.

Each collaborating institution followed its own protocols to collect whole blood in K2EDTA tubes. For TCRbeta analysis, collaborators shipped samples as frozen whole blood, isolated PBMCs, or DNA extracted from either of those sample types. In the case of this clone: The antigen it recognizes is unknown. The input lacks base qualities; no much larger clone sits a single base away.

The germline V gene encodes CDR1 MDHEN and CDR2 SYDVKM. The V end loses 8 bases and the J end loses 5 bases, and a stretch of 10 bases separates them. The CDR3, from cysteine to phenylalanine, totals 11 residues. The kept DNA is CDR3 alone, 33 bases in frame from the first base. The immunoSEQ Assay, a bias-controlled multiplex PCR, was used to amplify TCRbeta CDR3 regions from genomic DNA. In the original analysis: Within the assay, amplification of reference gene primers was used to estimate how many nucleated cells each sample contained. To quantify the absolute abundance of each unique TCRbeta CDR3 rearrangement, sequence reads were collapsed and filtered. Productive Simpson clonality was computed per sample as the square root of Simpson's diversity index over productive rearrangements. TCRdb holds this immuneACCESS table with in-frame rearrangements only. Some clones are missing; in checked studies, unresolved V genes explain under half, and the rest has no known cause. From that table come the V and J calls and clone size; the DNA was used to work out D and trimming. The sample table lists around 250,000 clones, 70% to 90% of them with a count of one. In total, the top ten clones hold about 7.1% of the sample.

Broader findings and caveats from the paper: The amount of clinical and demographic metadata varied by source and participant and was provided uncurated.

This sequence uses TRBV28 and TRBJ2-7; the D gene is not confidently resolved. This TCR was sampled from a woman in her seventies with active or convalescent COVID-19. Input material: peripheral blood. This receptor carries the CDR3 CASQAYHEQYF. The DNA is TGTGCCAGCCAAGCCTACCACGAGCAGTACTTC.